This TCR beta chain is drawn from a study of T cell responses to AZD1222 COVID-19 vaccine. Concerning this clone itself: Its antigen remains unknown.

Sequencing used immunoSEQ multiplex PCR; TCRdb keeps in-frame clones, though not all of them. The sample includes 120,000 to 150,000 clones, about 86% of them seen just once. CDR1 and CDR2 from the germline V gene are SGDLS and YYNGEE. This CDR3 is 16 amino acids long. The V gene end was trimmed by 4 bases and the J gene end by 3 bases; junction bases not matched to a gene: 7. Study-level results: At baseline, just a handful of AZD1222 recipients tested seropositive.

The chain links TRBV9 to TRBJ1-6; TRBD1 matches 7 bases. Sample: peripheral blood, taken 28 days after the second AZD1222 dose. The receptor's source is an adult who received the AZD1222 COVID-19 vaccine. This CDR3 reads CASSRSGTDYNSPLHF. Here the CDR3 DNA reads TGTGCCAGCAGCAGATCCGGGACAGACTATAATTCACCCCTCCACTTT.